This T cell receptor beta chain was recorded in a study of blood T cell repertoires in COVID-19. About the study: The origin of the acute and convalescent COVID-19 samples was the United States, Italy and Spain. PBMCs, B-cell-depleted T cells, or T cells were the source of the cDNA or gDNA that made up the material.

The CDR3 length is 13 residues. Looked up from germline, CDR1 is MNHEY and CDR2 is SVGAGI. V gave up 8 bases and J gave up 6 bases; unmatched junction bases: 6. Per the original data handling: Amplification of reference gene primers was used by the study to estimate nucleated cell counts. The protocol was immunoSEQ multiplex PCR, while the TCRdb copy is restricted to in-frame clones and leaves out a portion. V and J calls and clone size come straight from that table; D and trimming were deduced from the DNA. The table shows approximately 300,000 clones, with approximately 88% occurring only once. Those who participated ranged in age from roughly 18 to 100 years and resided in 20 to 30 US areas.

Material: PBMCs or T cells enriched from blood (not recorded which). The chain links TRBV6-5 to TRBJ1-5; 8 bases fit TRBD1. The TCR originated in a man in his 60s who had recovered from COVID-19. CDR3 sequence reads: CASGDGQGQPQHF. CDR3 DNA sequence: TGTGCCAGCGGCGATGGACAGGGTCAGCCCCAGCATTTT.